This TCR beta chain was retrieved from a study of post-analysis software for immune sequencing data. Study outcomes and limitations: A significant reduction in normalized Chao1 diversity was observed in multiple sclerosis patients versus controls. Samples prepared in the same batch strongly co-clustered by F measure. Patients showed TRBV5-6, TRBV5-1 and TRBV20-1 among five TRBV segments more frequent than in controls.

V gave up 6 bases and J gave up 1 base, with 12 bases separating them. Per the germline V gene, CDR1 is DFQATT and CDR2 is SNEGSKA (reference sequence). This CDR3 spans 13 amino acids. Built from TCR beta cDNA, the libraries had unique molecular identifiers in them. Out of 1 to 10 million T cells, 480,000 or so cDNA molecules were generated. A single record per CDR3 protein comes from TCRdb applying MiXCR to the PCR reads. This table has around 710,000 distinct CDR3 sequences, around 46% appearing once. Details on this clonotype: Its target is unknown.

The V gene is TRBV20-1, the J gene TRBJ2-5, with TRBD2 as a possible D gene (5 bases). The TCR was taken from a girl aged 5-17 years with multiple sclerosis. The sample consisted of blood. The chain's CDR3 is CSAAGLTQETQYF. CDR3 in DNA: TGCAGTGCGGCTGGACTGACCCAAGAGACCCAGTACTTC.